One and the same sample provided the 22 T cell receptor beta chains below, sequenced in a study of PD-L1 blockade in urothelial cancer. This table comes from immunoSEQ multiplex PCR, and its TCRdb copy is limited to in-frame clones, with some not included. The table includes tens of thousands of clones, around 93% detected once. Stated time point: peripheral blood 6 weeks after treatment start. Specimen: PBMCs, collected around atezolizumab (anti-PD-L1) treatment. These receptors came from an elderly woman with urothelial cancer.

This sequence joins TRBV6-5 and TRBJ1-5, with 9 bases that match TRBD1. CDR3 length equals 15 residues. With V trimmed by 6 bases and J by 7 bases, 10 bases remained unmatched. Germline loops: CDR1 MNHEY, CDR2 SVGAGI. CDR3 protein: CASREGQGGRQPQHF. CDR3 nucleotide sequence: TGTGCCAGCAGGGAGGGACAGGGAGGGAGGCAGCCCCAGCATTTT.

This chain joins TRBV5-1 and TRBJ2-6, with D maybe TRBD1 (6 bases). CDR1 is SGHRS, CDR2 YFSETQ, per germline. The CDR3 spans 17 residues. V lost 0 bases and J 3 bases, leaving 13 bases between the germline ends. The CDR3 protein is CASSLEFAGVGANVLTF. In DNA form, the CDR3 reads TGCGCCAGCAGCTTGGAGTTTGCAGGGGTTGGGGCCAACGTCCTGACTTTC.

The V and J genes are TRBV28 and TRBJ1-5, with a tentative D call TRBD1 (5 bases). V lost 2 bases and J 2 bases, leaving 16 bases between the germline ends. CDR3 size: 17 residues. Germline V gene lookup returns CDR1 MDHEN and CDR2 SYDVKM. The CDR3 DNA follows: TGTGCCAGCAGTTTAGGGGGGGGATCATTGGGCAATCAGCCCCAGCATTTT. Translated: CASSLGGGSLGNQPQHF.

J is TRBJ2-2 and V is TRBV28; TRBD2 agrees at 7 bases. V lost 3 bases to trimming and J lost 4 bases; unmatched junction nucleotides: 5. Germline values: CDR1 MDHEN, CDR2 SYDVKM. CDR3 size: 15 residues. The CDR3 DNA reads as TGTGCCAGCAGTTTGGGGGGGTCGGGCACCGGGGAGCTGTTTTTT. The encoded protein is CASSLGGSGTGELFF.

The chain combines TRBV30 with TRBJ2-2; 9 bases match TRBD2. Germline-derived CDR1 and CDR2 are GTSNPN and SVGIG (reference sequence). V lost 6 bases, J lost 6 bases, and 8 bases stayed unmatched. The CDR3 is 14 amino acids. Here the CDR3 reads CACPLAGSSGELFF. Written as DNA, the CDR3 is TGTGCCTGCCCCCTAGCGGGATCCTCCGGGGAGCTGTTTTTT. The whole variable domain, filled in from reference TRBV30 and TRBJ2-2, reads SQTIHQWPATLVQPVGSPLSLECTVEGTSNPNLYWYRQAAGRGLQLLFYSVGIGQISSEVPQNLSASRPQDRQFILSSKKLLLSDSGFYLCACPLAGSSGELFFGEGSRLTVL.

This clone is a singleton in its sample. The chain joins TRBV21-1 to TRBJ1-5; the table assigns TRBD1, which was not confirmed against the DNA. TRBV21-1 is given as a pseudogene. This CDR3 is built from 17 residues. The CDR3: CASSPRGSFSSNQPQHF. In DNA form, the CDR3 reads TGTGCCAGCAGCCCCAGGGGCAGCTTTAGCAGCAATCAGCCCCAGCATTTT.

The chain links TRBV9 to TRBJ2-1; the match to TRBD2 covers 9 bases. The germline gives CDR1 SGDLS, CDR2 YYNGEE. J gave up 9 bases and V 0 bases, and 7 bases lay outside the gene matches. The CDR3 is 15 residues long. DNA for the CDR3: TGTGCCAGCAGCGTAGTTAGCGGGAGCGGCGGTGAGCAGTTCTTC. The encoded protein is CASSVVSGSGGEQFF.

The J gene is TRBJ1-2, the V gene TRBV2; D is ambiguous. This CDR3 region has 14 residues. Trimming removed 1 base at V and 5 bases at J, with 11 bases between. Germline V CDR1 and CDR2: SNHLY, FYNNEI. The DNA of the CDR3 is TGTGCCAGCAGTGAAGGTCAGGCTCCTTATGGCTACACCTTC. It yields the protein CASSEGQAPYGYTF.

The CDR3 DNA reads TGTGCCAGCAGCTCCCAGGGTGGTAGCAATCAGCCCCAGCATTTT. This sequence encodes CASSSQGGSNQPQHF. The chain links TRBV9 to TRBJ1-5, with a tentative D call TRBD1 (5 bases). This CDR3 comprises 15 residues. Germline V lookup: CDR1 SGDLS, CDR2 YYNGEE. The V and J ends lost 4 bases and 0 bases respectively, with 11 bases between them.

The V call is TRBV18, the J call TRBJ1-2; 8 positions agree with TRBD1. The V segment lost 6 bases and the J segment 4 bases; nucleotides outside the gene matches: 10. CDR1 and CDR2 from the germline V gene are KGHSH and LQKENI. The CDR3 is 15 amino acids. CDR3 nucleotide sequence: TGTGCCAGCTCCCTCGGACAGGGAAACTCCTATGGCTACACCTTC. The encoded protein is CASSLGQGNSYGYTF.

The CDR3 loop is CASSLPSGSVDEQFF. CDR3 nucleotide sequence: TGTGCCAGTAGTTTACCTAGCGGGAGTGTCGATGAGCAGTTCTTC. This chain links TRBV19 with TRBJ2-1; 10 bases map to TRBD2. After removal of 5 bases from V and 8 bases from J, the junction contained 9 bases not matched to a gene. There are 15 residues in the CDR3. Germline assignment: CDR1 LNHDA and CDR2 SQIVND (reference sequence).

This chain uses TRBV28 with TRBJ2-7; 8 nucleotides line up with TRBD2. Trimming at V came to 5 bases and at J to 1 base, leaving 7 bases not matched to a gene. The CDR3 is 15 amino acids. Germline-derived CDR1 and CDR2 are MDHEN and SYDVKM. The CDR3 loop is CASSGSGSLSYEQYF. The CDR3 DNA reads TGTGCCAGCAGTGGAAGCGGGAGTCTATCCTACGAGCAGTACTTC. The full variable domain, completed using reference TRBV28 and TRBJ2-7, is DVKVTQSSRYLVKRTGEKVFLECVQDMDHENMFWYRQDPGLGLRLIYFSYDVKMKEKGDIPEGYSVSREKKERFSLILESASTNQTSMYLCASSGSGSLSYEQYFGPGTRLTVT.

CDR3 amino acids: CASSLGGGMNTEAFF. CDR3 sequence (DNA): TGTGCCAGCAGCTTAGGCGGGGGCATGAACACTGAAGCTTTCTTT. The chain has TRBV7-2 and TRBJ1-1, with a weak D call TRBD1 (6 bases). This CDR3 is built from 15 residues. V lost 1 base to trimming and J lost 0 bases, with 9 bases between them. Germline lookup yields CDR1 SGHTA and CDR2 FQGNSA.

This clone was detected only once. The rearrangement uses TRBV9 and TRBJ2-3; 13 positions match TRBD2. The CDR3 is 16 amino acids. The germline V gene has CDR1 SGDLS and CDR2 YYNGEE. V dropped 7 bases and J dropped 1; count of bases not matched to a gene: 6. The CDR3 coding sequence is TGTGCCAGCGCCGGGACTAGCGGGATTGGCACAGATACGCAGTATTTT. Translation gives CASAGTSGIGTDTQYF. The variable domain in full, completed from reference TRBV9 and TRBJ2-3, reads DSGVTQTPKHLITATGQRVTLRCSPRSGDLSVYWYQQSLDQGLQFLIQYYNGEERAKGNILERFSAQQFPDLHSELNLSSLELGDSALYFCASAGTSGIGTDTQYFGPGTRLTVL.

This sequence joins TRBV18 and TRBJ1-2, with 7 bases identical to TRBD1. With V trimmed by 5 bases and J by 4 bases, 7 bases remained unmatched. The CDR3 consists of 14 residues. Germline lookup yields CDR1 KGHSH and CDR2 LQKENI. This chain's CDR3 is CASSEGQIPYGYTF. The DNA of the CDR3 is TGTGCCAGCTCAGAGGGACAGATCCCCTATGGCTACACCTTC.

The chain combines TRBV28 with TRBJ2-7; TRBD1 agrees at 7 bases. Per the germline V gene, CDR1 is MDHEN and CDR2 is SYDVKM. The CDR3 has 16 amino acids. V trimming: 3 bases; J trimming: 7 bases; junction bases outside the gene matches: 15. The CDR3 sequence is CASSFKTGTVLYEQYF. The CDR3 DNA reads as TGTGCCAGCAGTTTCAAGACCGGGACAGTTCTGTATGAGCAGTACTTC.

The J gene is TRBJ2-2, the V gene TRBV28, with a weak D call TRBD2 (6 bases). V was cut by 4 bases and J by 6 bases, with 9 bases left in between. The CDR3 contains 13 residues. Germline CDR1 reads MDHEN; CDR2 reads SYDVKM. The CDR3 region has the DNA TGTGCCAGCAGTTCCGGGAGCCCCGGGGAGCTGTTTTTT. Protein: CASSSGSPGELFF.

The V gene is TRBV7-9, the J gene TRBJ2-5; D ambiguous. Germline CDR1 and CDR2: SEHNR and FQNEAQ (reference sequence). The CDR3 consists of 11 residues. With 2 bases removed from V and 5 bases from J, the gap between germline ends came to 3 bases. The CDR3 nucleotides read TGTGCCAGCAGCTTACTCGAGACCCAGTACTTC. Protein product: CASSLLETQYF.

The rearrangement uses TRBV6-1 and TRBJ2-7; no definite D call. CDR3 size: 14 residues. The V gene's germline CDR1 is MNHNS and CDR2 SASEGT. Trimming stripped 5 bases from V and 7 bases from J, with 18 bases between. Written as DNA, the CDR3 is TGTGCCAGCAGTTCCCGCGCCCCCTCCGTTGAGCAGTACTTC. It encodes CASSSRAPSVEQYF.

This chain connects TRBV28 to TRBJ2-1; possibly TRBD2 for D (7 bases). CDR1 MDHEN and CDR2 SYDVKM come from the germline V gene. The CDR3 is 14 residues long. Trimming pared 2 bases from V and 7 bases from J, leaving 12 bases between. This CDR3 reads CASSLGGRGNEQFF. CDR3 DNA: TGTGCCAGCAGTTTAGGGGGGAGGGGGAATGAGCAGTTCTTC.

This sequence joins TRBV14 and TRBJ2-4; TRBD2 is a possible D gene (6 bases). The V gene lost 0 bases and the J gene lost 4 bases, with 13 bases spanning the gap. CDR3 size: 16 residues. CDR1 is SGHDN, CDR2 FVKESK, per germline. The CDR3 loop is CASSQEWGTPKNIQYF. CDR3 coding DNA: TGTGCCAGCAGCCAAGAATGGGGGACTCCGAAAAACATTCAGTACTTC.

This chain joins TRBV9 and TRBJ2-5, with D unclear. Trimming pared 0 bases from V and 4 bases from J, leaving 10 bases between. This CDR3 is 14 amino acids long. The germline V gene has CDR1 SGDLS and CDR2 YYNGEE. The CDR3 DNA reads TGTGCCAGCAGCGTAGCTCTGGCAAGAGAGACCCAGTACTTC. Translating gives CASSVALARETQYF.